This entry lists 22 T cell receptor beta chains sequenced from one sample in a study of shared clonotypes between healthy human individuals (TCRdb year 2020). The library was prepared using the immunoSEQ multiplex PCR assay. In TCRdb, the immuneACCESS table is reduced to in-frame sequences with V and J assigned. These tables do not hold every clone; where another copy was compared, an unresolved V gene accounts for under half, and the others remain unexplained. The sample yields a few hundred thousand clones; roughly four fifths were counted once. The ten largest make up 12% of the sample. Sample: PBMCs. These receptor sequences come from a woman in her 40s in good health. Some clones in this sample may be carry-over from other donors' samples.

The rearrangement links TRBV27 to TRBJ2-7; D may be TRBD2 (5 bases). The CDR3 consists of 16 residues. Germline-derived CDR1 and CDR2 are MNHEY and SMNVEV (reference sequence). Trimming left V 1 base short and J 2 bases short, with 15 bases between. The CDR3 sequence is CASSLFRPPRAYEQYF. The DNA of the CDR3 is TGTGCCAGCAGTTTATTCCGGCCTCCGAGGGCCTACGAGCAGTACTTC.

The rearrangement joins TRBV15 to TRBJ2-3; 9 nucleotides match TRBD2. The CDR3 consists of 16 residues. Germline CDR1 reads LNHNV; CDR2 reads YYDKDF (reference sequence). The V segment lost 3 bases and the J segment 1 base; nucleotides outside the gene matches: 5. CDR3 loop: CATSRGTSSRTDTQYF. The CDR3 coding sequence is TGTGCCACCAGCAGGGGGACTAGCAGCCGCACAGATACGCAGTATTTT.

This clone was detected only a few times. This chain links TRBV2 with TRBJ1-1; 7 bases line up with TRBD1. Unmatched junction bases numbered 6, after V lost 10 bases and J lost 1 base. This CDR3 has 13 residues. CDR1 and CDR2 (germline): SNHLY, FYNNEI. CDR3 in DNA: TGTGCCACTCAGGGGGGAGAGAACACTGAAGCTTTCTTT. It codes for CATQGGENTEAFF.

Many counts were recorded for this clone. Other DNA sequences in the sample encode the same CDR3. The V call is TRBV4-2, the J call TRBJ2-7; TRBD1 matches at 9 bases. CDR3 length: 15 residues. Germline CDR1 reads LGHNA; CDR2 reads YNFKEQ. V lost 5 bases, J lost 7 bases, and 12 bases stayed unmatched. The CDR3 sequence: CASSTRDREGREQYF. The CDR3 nucleotides are TGTGCCAGCAGCACCCGGGACAGGGAAGGGCGGGAGCAGTACTTC.

This chain connects TRBV4-1 to TRBJ1-4, with 7 bases identical to TRBD1. CDR3 length: 16 amino acids. V lost 4 bases and J lost 7; bases outside the gene matches: 12. Germline CDR1 is MGHRA and CDR2 is YSYEKL. The CDR3: CASSPKRGGAGEKLFF. CDR3 sequence (DNA): TGCGCCAGCAGCCCAAAAAGAGGGGGCGCCGGTGAAAAACTGTTTTTT.

J is TRBJ1-3 and V is TRBV7-8, with 8 nucleotides matching TRBD1. The trim removed 4 bases at V and 4 bases at J, leaving 3 bases unmatched. The CDR3 runs 14 residues. CDR1 is SGHVS, CDR2 FQNEAQ, per germline. As DNA, the CDR3 is TGTGCCAGCAGCTCCAGGGGGCGAGGAAACACCATATATTTT. This gives the protein CASSSRGRGNTIYF.

The genes are TRBV19 and TRBJ2-6; no definite D call. CDR3 size: 15 residues. Germline CDR1 reads LNHDA; CDR2 reads SQIVND (reference sequence). V shed 2 bases and J shed 2 bases, with 7 bases lying between them. The CDR3 loop is CASSIQAAGANVLTF. The CDR3 DNA reads TGTGCCAGTAGTATACAGGCTGCTGGGGCCAACGTCCTGACTTTC.

The chain links TRBV5-1 to TRBJ2-7; 7 positions agree with TRBD1. V dropped 4 bases and J dropped 4; count of bases not matched to a gene: 11. Germline assignment: CDR1 SGHRS and CDR2 YFSETQ. The CDR3 covers 15 residues. The CDR3 DNA reads as TGCGCCAGCAGCGTGGGGACAGTTGATCCGTACGAGCAGTACTTC. Residues: CASSVGTVDPYEQYF. Supplemented by reference TRBV5-1 and TRBJ2-7, the full variable domain reads KAGVTQTPRYLIKTRGQQVTLSCSPISGHRSVSWYQQTPGQGLQFLFEYFSETQRNKGNFPGRFSGRQFSNSRSEMNVSTLELGDSALYLCASSVGTVDPYEQYFGPGTRLTVT.

The chain has TRBV6-5 and TRBJ1-1; D might be TRBD1 (5 bases). From germline, CDR1 is MNHEY and CDR2 SVGAGI. With 2 bases removed from V and 3 bases from J, the gap between germline ends came to 7 bases. CDR3 size: 13 residues. The DNA for the CDR3 is TGTGCCAGCAGTTACGACAGCGACACTGAAGCTTTCTTT. It encodes CASSYDSDTEAFF.

The chain carries TRBV28 and TRBJ1-1; weak D call: TRBD1 (6 bases). Looked up from germline, CDR1 is MDHEN and CDR2 is SYDVKM. V dropped 1 base and J dropped 7 bases, with 10 bases sitting between them. There are 13 residues in the CDR3. CDR3 bases: TGTGCCAGCAGTTTATATCAGACAGGTGAAGCTTTCTTT. It yields the protein CASSLYQTGEAFF.

This clone appeared a single time. The J gene is TRBJ2-1, the V gene TRBV7-3, with a possible D match to TRBD1 (6 bases). The CDR3 loop spans 13 amino acids. Trimming left V 4 bases short and J 12 bases short, with 16 bases between. The germline V gene encodes CDR1 SGHTA and CDR2 FQGTGA. CDR3 nucleotide sequence: TGTGCCAGCAGCTCGGCGAGGGGGTCCGGGCAGTTCTTC. Encoded protein: CASSSARGSGQFF.

This chain joins TRBV19 and TRBJ2-2; the match to TRBD2 covers 8 bases. With 10 bases clipped from V and 6 bases from J, the junction kept 4 bases outside the gene matches. The CDR3 spans 12 residues. Germline-derived CDR1 and CDR2 are LNHDA and SQIVND (reference sequence). For the CDR3, the DNA is TGTGCCACCCGGGGGGGCGCCGGGGAGCTGTTTTTT. Translating it yields CATRGGAGELFF.

Concerning this clone: Other DNA sequences in the sample encode the same CDR3. V gene TRBV5-4 combines with J gene TRBJ2-7, with D possibly matching TRBD1 (6 bases). Germline V gives CDR1 SGHNT, CDR2 YYREEE (reference sequence). This CDR3 contains 13 residues. The V and J ends lost 4 bases and 2 bases respectively, with 10 bases between them. CDR3 region: CASSLDRTYEQYF. The CDR3, as DNA: TGTGCCAGCAGCCTTGACAGGACCTACGAGCAGTACTTC.

The rearrangement links TRBV18 to TRBJ2-3; possibly TRBD1 for D (6 bases). Trimming cost V 0 bases and J 0 bases, with 16 bases left between them. The germline V gene has CDR1 KGHSH and CDR2 LQKENI. CDR3 length: 18 amino acids. The CDR3 nucleotides read TGTGCCAGCTCACCACCCTCGGGACATATTAATAGCACAGATACGCAGTATTTT. This encodes CASSPPSGHINSTDTQYF.

Notes on this clone: A read error is the likely source, as a far larger clone sits one nucleotide away. This CDR3 is also generated by other DNA sequences in the sample. The chain carries TRBV30 and TRBJ1-2, with D unresolved. Looked up from germline, CDR1 is GTSNPN and CDR2 is SVGIG (reference sequence). V was clipped by 4 bases and J by 8 bases, with 14 bases between them. The CDR3 is 12 residues long. The CDR3 reads CAWTMDGGGYTF. In nucleotides, the CDR3 is TGTGCCTGGACTATGGACGGCGGAGGCTACACCTTC.

This clone was observed at least ten times. The chain uses TRBV7-9 and TRBJ2-5; D is perhaps TRBD1 (6 bases). Per the germline V gene, CDR1 is SEHNR and CDR2 is FQNEAQ (reference sequence). The germline V and J ends were trimmed by 1 base and 5 bases, with 20 bases remaining between them. The CDR3 consists of 17 residues. CDR3 nucleotides: TGTGCCAGCAGCTTAGTAAGGGGGACGCCAGCACTTGAGACCCAGTACTTC. Residues: CASSLVRGTPALETQYF. Looking up the rest from reference TRBV7-9 and TRBJ2-5 gives the full variable domain: DTGVSQNPRHKITKRGQNVTFRCDPISEHNRLYWYRQTLGQGPEFLTYFQNEAQLEKSRLLSDRFSAERPKGSFSTLEIQRTEQGDSAMYLCASSLVRGTPALETQYFGPGTRLLVL.

This clone was recorded a few times. The junction shows a germline mismatch at one end, possibly a read error. The V and J genes are TRBV7-7 and TRBJ2-5, with TRBD1 as a possible D gene (5 bases). Germline V gene sequence: CDR1 SSHAT, CDR2 FNYEAQ (reference sequence). The CDR3 runs to 13 residues. CDR3 sequence (DNA): TGTGCTAGCAGCCTTGACAGCCAAGAGACCCAGTACTTC. Protein product: CASSLDSQETQYF. Combining the CDR3 with reference TRBV7-7 and TRBJ2-5 gives the whole variable domain GAGVSQSPRYKVTKRGQDVTLRCDPISSHATLYWYQQALGQGPEFLTYFNYEAQPDKSGLPSDRFSAERPEGSISTLTIQRTEQRDSAMYRCASSLDSQETQYFGPGTRLLVL.

A remark on this clone: In the same sample, other DNA sequences code for this CDR3. The chain employs TRBV18 and TRBJ1-5, with 7 bases identical to TRBD1. With V trimmed by 2 bases and J by 5 bases, 3 bases remained unmatched. The CDR3 loop spans 14 amino acids. Germline V lookup: CDR1 KGHSH, CDR2 LQKENI. CDR3: CASSPSGGDQPQHF. CDR3 sequence (DNA): TGTGCCAGCTCACCATCAGGGGGAGATCAGCCCCAGCATTTT.

V gene TRBV23-1 combines with J gene TRBJ2-1, with 9 bases fitting TRBD1. TRBV23-1 is marked as an open reading frame, function uncertain. The CDR3 length is 17 residues. Losses at the gene ends were 8 bases for V and 4 bases for J; bases not matched to a gene: 15. CDR3 protein: CASYRGLGLWVYNEQFF. The CDR3 DNA follows: TGCGCCAGCTACAGGGGGCTGGGGTTATGGGTGTACAATGAGCAGTTCTTC.

This clone appeared once. The chain couples TRBV28 to TRBJ2-3, with 9 positions matching TRBD2. Trimming took 6 bases from V and 8 from J; bases not matched to a gene: 12. The CDR3 is 15 amino acids. From germline, CDR1 is MDHEN and CDR2 SYDVKM. The CDR3 bases are TGTGCCAGCAGCCGAACCGGGACTAGCTCCCGTACGCAGTATTTT. Encoded protein: CASSRTGTSSRTQYF.

The gene calls are TRBV11-2 and TRBJ1-1; TRBD1 is a possible D gene (6 bases). The CDR3 has 15 amino acids. Germline CDR1 reads SGHAT; CDR2 reads FQNNGV. The ends were cut back, 3 bases at V and 1 base at J, with 12 bases in the middle. The CDR3 is CASSFGGAQNTEAFF. CDR3 nucleotide sequence: TGTGCCAGCAGCTTTGGGGGGGCCCAGAACACTGAAGCTTTCTTT.

The V gene is TRBV7-9, the J gene TRBJ2-5; unclear D gene. V lost 3 bases and J 5 bases, leaving 7 bases between the germline ends. CDR3 length: 12 amino acids. Germline assignment: CDR1 SEHNR and CDR2 FQNEAQ (reference sequence). This chain's CDR3 is CASSFSGETQYF. As DNA, the CDR3 is TGTGCCAGCAGCTTCAGTGGGGAGACCCAGTACTTC.